The 8 T cell receptor beta chains given below trace back to one sample, sequenced in a study of CD8 T cells in Susac syndrome. With random hexamers, about 0.45 to 1 ug RNA was reverse transcribed. TCRdb itself ran the immunoSEQ multiplex PCR reads through MiXCR, one entry per CDR3 protein. The table records 100,000 to 150,000 distinct CDR3 sequences, more than 80% of them present only once. Input material: CD8+ T cells from PBMCs. The receptor set was obtained from a human donor with multiple sclerosis.

In its sample, this clonotype was seen once. The rearrangement joins TRBV6-6 to TRBJ2-1; TRBD2 agrees at 7 bases. CDR1 and CDR2 from the germline V gene are MNHNY and SVGAGI (reference sequence). The CDR3 runs 15 residues. Trimming removed 0 bases from V and 5 bases from J; junction bases left unmatched: 4. The CDR3 nucleotides read TGTGCCAGCAGTTACTCTGCGCGGGGGAACAATGAGCAGTTCTTC. It translates to CASSYSARGNNEQFF.

The gene calls are TRBV2 and TRBJ1-2, with 10 bases identical to TRBD1. The germline V gene encodes CDR1 SNHLY and CDR2 FYNNEI. The ends lost 7 bases at V and 3 bases at J; junction bases unmatched: 8. The CDR3 spans 15 residues. The CDR3 spells CASNRPGTGDYGYTF. DNA of the CDR3: TGTGCCAGCAATCGTCCCGGGACAGGGGACTATGGCTACACCTTC. Using reference TRBV2 and TRBJ1-2 for the parts outside the CDR3, the full variable domain is EPEVTQTPSHQVTQMGQEVILRCVPISNHLYFYWYRQILGQKVEFLVSFYNNEISEKSEIFDDQFSVERPDGSNFTLKIRSTKLEDSAMYFCASNRPGTGDYGYTFGSGTRLTVV.

This rearrangement joins TRBV3-1 to TRBJ2-7, with 7 bases matching TRBD2. CDR3 length: 15 residues. The J segment lost 6 bases and the V segment lost 1 base, leaving 9 bases of the junction unmatched. Germline-derived CDR1 and CDR2 are LGHDT and YNNKEL (reference sequence). The CDR3 bases are TGTGCCAGCAGCCAAGTAAGGGAGGGCCCCTTCGAGCAGTACTTC. This gives the protein CASSQVREGPFEQYF.

The V call is TRBV20-1, the J call TRBJ1-4, with D possibly being TRBD1 (5 bases). CDR1 is DFQATT and CDR2 is SNEGSKA in the germline V gene (reference sequence). The CDR3 is 13 residues long. V lost 3 bases and J 8 bases, leaving 13 bases between the germline ends. CDR3 region: CSARGRGTEKLFF. Here the CDR3 DNA reads TGCAGTGCTAGGGGTAGGGGTACCGAAAAACTGTTTTTT.

This rearrangement joins TRBV6-6 to TRBJ1-2, with 12 bases matching TRBD1. The CDR3 covers 13 residues. Germline V gene data show CDR1 as MNHNY and CDR2 as SVGAGI (reference sequence). The junction had 8 bases not matched to a gene; V was cut back by 11 bases and J by 7 bases. This CDR3 reads CAGGTGGMGGYTF. The CDR3 nucleotides are TGTGCCGGGGGGACAGGGGGCATGGGTGGCTACACCTTC.

The gene calls are TRBV7-9 and TRBJ1-5, with 8 nucleotides matching TRBD1. Germline V lookup: CDR1 SEHNR, CDR2 FQNEAQ (reference sequence). J gave up 8 bases and V 1 base, and 10 bases lay outside the gene matches. The CDR3 loop spans 16 amino acids. The CDR3 DNA follows: TGTGCCAGCAGCTTAGGACAGGGGCTATGGGGGGAGCCCCAGCATTTT. It specifies CASSLGQGLWGEPQHF. The whole variable domain, filled in from reference TRBV7-9 and TRBJ1-5, reads DTGVSQNPRHKITKRGQNVTFRCDPISEHNRLYWYRQTLGQGPEFLTYFQNEAQLEKSRLLSDRFSAERPKGSFSTLEIQRTEQGDSAMYLCASSLGQGLWGEPQHFGDGTRLSIL.

The chain employs TRBV30 and TRBJ2-1; D may be TRBD2 (6 bases). The germline V and J ends were trimmed by 0 bases and 5 bases, with 8 bases remaining between them. CDR3 length: 13 residues. Germline V gene lookup returns CDR1 GTSNPN and CDR2 SVGIG (reference sequence). In DNA form, the CDR3 reads TGTGCCTGGAGTGTGGCGGGAAACAATGAGCAGTTCTTC. As protein: CAWSVAGNNEQFF.

CDR3: CAWTGGTGELFF. The DNA for the CDR3 is TGTGCCTGGACAGGGGGCACCGGGGAGCTGTTTTTT. The rearrangement uses TRBV30 and TRBJ2-2, with 7 nucleotides matching TRBD1. The CDR3 has 12 residues. Germline trimming cut 4 bases from V and 4 bases from J; bases unmatched to any gene: 0. CDR1 GTSNPN and CDR2 SVGIG come from the germline V gene (reference sequence).